This T cell receptor (beta chain) was captured in a study of blood T cell repertoires in COVID-19. Germline CDR1 is SGHKS and CDR2 is YYEKEE (reference sequence). This CDR3 has 19 residues. The ends were cut back, 3 bases at V and 4 bases at J, with 23 bases in the middle. Profiled with immunoSEQ multiplex PCR; TCRdb holds only in-frame clones, not every one. The table lists a few hundred thousand clones, roughly 83% of them singletons. The source of this sequence is a woman aged 50 to 60 with acute or convalescent COVID-19. Sequencing was done on a sample of peripheral blood. The chain joins TRBV5-5 to TRBJ2-6; the D gene is possibly TRBD1 (5 bases). The CDR3 sequence: CASSWNIFGAGNGANVLTF. The CDR3 nucleotides are TGTGCCAGCAGCTGGAATATATTTGGGGCCGGTAACGGGGCCAACGTCCTGACTTTC.